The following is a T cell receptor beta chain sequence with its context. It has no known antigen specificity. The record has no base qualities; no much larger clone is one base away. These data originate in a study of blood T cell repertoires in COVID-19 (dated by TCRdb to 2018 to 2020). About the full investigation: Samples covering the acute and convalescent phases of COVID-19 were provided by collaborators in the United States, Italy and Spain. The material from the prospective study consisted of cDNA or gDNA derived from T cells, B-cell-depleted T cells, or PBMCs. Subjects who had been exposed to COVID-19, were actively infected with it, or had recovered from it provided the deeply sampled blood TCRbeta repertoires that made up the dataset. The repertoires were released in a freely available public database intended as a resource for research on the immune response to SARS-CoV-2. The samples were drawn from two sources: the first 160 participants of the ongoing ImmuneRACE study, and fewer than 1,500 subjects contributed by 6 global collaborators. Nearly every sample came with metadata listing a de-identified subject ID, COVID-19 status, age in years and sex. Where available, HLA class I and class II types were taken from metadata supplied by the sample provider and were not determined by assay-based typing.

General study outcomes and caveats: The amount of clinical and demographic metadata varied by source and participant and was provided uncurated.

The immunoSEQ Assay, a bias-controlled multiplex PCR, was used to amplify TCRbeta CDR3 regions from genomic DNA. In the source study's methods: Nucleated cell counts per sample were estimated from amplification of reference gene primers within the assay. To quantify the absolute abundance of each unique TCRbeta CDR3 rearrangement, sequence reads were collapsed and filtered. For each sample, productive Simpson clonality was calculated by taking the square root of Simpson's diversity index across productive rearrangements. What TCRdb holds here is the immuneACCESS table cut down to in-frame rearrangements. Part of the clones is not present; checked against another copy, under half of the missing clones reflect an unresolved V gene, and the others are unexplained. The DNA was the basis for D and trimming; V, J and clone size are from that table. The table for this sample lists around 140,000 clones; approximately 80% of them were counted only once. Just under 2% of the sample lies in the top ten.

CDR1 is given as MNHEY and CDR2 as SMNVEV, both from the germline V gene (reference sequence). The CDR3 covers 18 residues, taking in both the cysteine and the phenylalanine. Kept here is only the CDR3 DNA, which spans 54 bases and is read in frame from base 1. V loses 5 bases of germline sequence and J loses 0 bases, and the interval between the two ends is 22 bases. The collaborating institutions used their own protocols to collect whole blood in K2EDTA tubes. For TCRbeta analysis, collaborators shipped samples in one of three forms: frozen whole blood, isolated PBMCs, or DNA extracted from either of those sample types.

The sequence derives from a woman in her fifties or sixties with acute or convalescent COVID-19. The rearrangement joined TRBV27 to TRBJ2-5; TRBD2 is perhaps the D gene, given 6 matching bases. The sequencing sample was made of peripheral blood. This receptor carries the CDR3 CASSRSRGTVADQETQYF. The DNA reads TGTGCCAGCAGTCGGAGCCGGGGGACCGTCGCGGACCAAGAGACCCAGTACTTC.